The 19 T cell receptor beta chains reported below all come from one sample, sequenced in a study of T cell changes during pregnancy in multiple sclerosis. Data came from immunoSEQ multiplex PCR; TCRdb stores just in-frame clones and leaves some out. The sample has 50,000 to 65,000 clones; approximately 94% are singletons. The sequencing used CD8+ T cells from peripheral blood mononuclear cells, collected in the second trimester of pregnancy. Every receptor here comes from a female donor with multiple sclerosis, enrolled in a pregnancy study.

The rearrangement joins TRBV10-3 to TRBJ2-7; no reliable D call. Germline lookup yields CDR1 ENHRY and CDR2 SYGVKD. The CDR3 contains 15 residues. The V and J ends lost 6 bases and 0 bases respectively, with 15 bases between them. CDR3 amino acids: CAISQTQTSSYEQYF. Written as DNA, the CDR3 is TGTGCCATCAGCCAGACTCAGACCAGCTCCTACGAGCAGTACTTC.

The rearrangement uses TRBV27 and TRBJ1-2; perhaps TRBD1 as D (6 bases). V gave up 3 bases and J gave up 6 bases, with 11 bases separating them. The CDR3 spans 13 residues. Germline lookup yields CDR1 MNHEY and CDR2 SMNVEV (reference sequence). CDR3 residues: CASSFRRGNGYTF. CDR3 DNA: TGTGCCAGCAGTTTCCGCAGGGGAAATGGCTACACCTTC.

The gene calls are TRBV29-1 and TRBJ2-1, with TRBD2 matching 7 bases. Germline V gives CDR1 SQVTM, CDR2 ANQGSEA. Losses at the gene ends were 3 bases for V and 0 bases for J; bases not matched to a gene: 5. The CDR3 covers 15 residues. CDR3 amino acids: CSVEGGPHSYNEQFF. As DNA, the CDR3 is TGCAGCGTTGAGGGAGGGCCCCACTCCTACAATGAGCAGTTCTTC.

This chain joins TRBV29-1 and TRBJ2-7; TRBD2 aligns across 9 bases. The J segment lost 3 bases and the V segment lost 4 bases, leaving 4 bases of the junction unmatched. In germline, CDR1 is SQVTM, CDR2 ANQGSEA. The CDR3 is made up of 13 amino acids. The CDR3 nucleotides read TGCAGCGTTGGGACGACTAGCGGCTACGAGCAGTACTTC. Amino acid sequence: CSVGTTSGYEQYF.

The V and J genes are TRBV5-6 and TRBJ2-7, with D perhaps matching TRBD1 (7 bases). Germline lookup yields CDR1 SGHDT and CDR2 YYEEEE. Trimming removed 0 bases from V and 0 bases from J, with 13 bases in between. The CDR3 loop spans 16 amino acids. This chain's CDR3 is CASSLGRGLASYEQYF. CDR3 sequence (DNA): TGTGCCAGCAGCTTGGGGAGGGGGCTAGCCTCCTACGAGCAGTACTTC.

J is TRBJ2-7 and V is TRBV27, with D possibly matching TRBD2 (5 bases). The V gene's germline CDR1 is MNHEY and CDR2 SMNVEV (reference sequence). Between the trimmed V and J ends, which lost 4 bases and 4 bases, there was a span of 17 bases. This CDR3 contains 15 residues. The CDR3 nucleotides are TGTGCCAGCAGTTCCCGGGGTAGCGCCCTTTACGAGCAGTACTTC. Translation gives CASSSRGSALYEQYF.

The CDR3 sequence is CASSQSDNNQPQHF. The CDR3 DNA reads as TGTGCCAGCAGCCAGTCGGACAACAATCAGCCCCAGCATTTT. V is TRBV16 and J is TRBJ1-5; D may be TRBD1 (5 bases). The V end lost 3 bases, the J end lost 3 bases, and 9 bases lay between the germline ends. Germline V gives CDR1 KGHSY, CDR2 FQNENV. This CDR3 is built from 14 residues.

This chain connects TRBV7-9 to TRBJ2-3; no firm D call. V was clipped by 0 bases and J by 0 bases, with 10 bases between them. Germline V lookup: CDR1 SEHNR, CDR2 FQNEAQ (reference sequence). This CDR3 contains 16 residues. DNA for the CDR3: TGTGCCAGCAGCTTAGCGGTGCTAGGAAGCACAGATACGCAGTATTTT. It translates to CASSLAVLGSTDTQYF. The entire variable domain, with the rest obtained from reference TRBV7-9 and TRBJ2-3, is as follows: DTGVSQNPRHKITKRGQNVTFRCDPISEHNRLYWYRQTLGQGPEFLTYFQNEAQLEKSRLLSDRFSAERPKGSFSTLEIQRTEQGDSAMYLCASSLAVLGSTDTQYFGPGTRLTVL.

The chain combines TRBV6-6 with TRBJ2-2, with TRBD1 matching over 9 bases. Germline CDR1 reads MNHNY; CDR2 reads SVGAGI (reference sequence). Losses at the gene ends were 8 bases for V and 6 bases for J; bases not matched to a gene: 7. The CDR3 has 14 residues. The CDR3 loop is CASESRDRAGELFF. CDR3 sequence (DNA): TGTGCCAGCGAAAGCCGGGACAGGGCCGGGGAGCTGTTTTTT.

J is TRBJ2-5 and V is TRBV4-1, with D perhaps matching TRBD1 (6 bases). V lost 0 bases to trimming and J lost 5 bases, with 7 bases between them. This CDR3 is 13 amino acids long. CDR1 and CDR2 from the germline V gene are MGHRA and YSYEKL. CDR3 loop: CASSQDRGETQYF. CDR3 nucleotide sequence: TGCGCCAGCAGCCAAGATAGGGGGGAGACCCAGTACTTC.

The rearrangement links TRBV19 to TRBJ1-5; D is perhaps TRBD1 (6 bases). Germline CDR1 reads LNHDA; CDR2 reads SQIVND (reference sequence). CDR3 length: 13 amino acids. V dropped 9 bases and J dropped 2 bases, with 11 bases sitting between them. The CDR3 reads CASQGKGNQPQHF. The CDR3 region has the DNA TGTGCCAGCCAGGGGAAGGGCAATCAGCCCCAGCATTTT.

This chain connects TRBV19 to TRBJ1-5; TRBD1 might be the D (6 bases). CDR3 size: 17 residues. Germline loops: CDR1 LNHDA, CDR2 SQIVND (reference sequence). Trimming left V 0 bases short and J 3 bases short, with 15 bases between. Written as DNA, the CDR3 is TGTGCCAGTAGTATAGATACGATGAGACAGGTCAATCAGCCCCAGCATTTT. It specifies CASSIDTMRQVNQPQHF.

This chain uses TRBV7-9 with TRBJ2-6, with 7 bases lining up with TRBD1. With V trimmed by 6 bases and J by 2 bases, 4 bases remained unmatched. This CDR3 is built from 15 residues. Germline CDR1 and CDR2: SEHNR and FQNEAQ (reference sequence). The CDR3 spells CASSYTGAGANVLTF. Written as DNA, the CDR3 is TGTGCCAGCAGTTATACAGGGGCTGGGGCCAACGTCCTGACTTTC.

The J gene is TRBJ2-7, the V gene TRBV7-9; 9 nucleotides line up with TRBD1. The J segment lost 1 base and the V segment lost 1 base, leaving 8 bases of the junction unmatched. The CDR3 spans 17 residues. CDR1 is SEHNR and CDR2 is FQNEAQ in the germline V gene (reference sequence). The CDR3 loop reads CASSLGPGQGKSYEQYF. The CDR3 DNA sequence: TGTGCCAGCAGCTTAGGACCGGGACAGGGCAAATCCTACGAGCAGTACTTC.

This chain connects TRBV27 to TRBJ2-1, with unresolved D. Trimming shortened V by 0 bases and J by 0 bases, and 9 bases separated the two germline ends. Germline values: CDR1 MNHEY, CDR2 SMNVEV (reference sequence). The CDR3 sequence is 16 residues long. The CDR3 nucleotides read TGTGCCAGCAGTTTATCGGCTCTAGTCTCCTACAATGAGCAGTTCTTC. The encoded protein is CASSLSALVSYNEQFF.

The chain recombines TRBV10-3 with TRBJ1-1; a weak D match, TRBD1 (5 bases). V was cut by 10 bases and J by 0 bases, with 12 bases left in between. This CDR3 spans 13 amino acids. Looked up from germline, CDR1 is ENHRY and CDR2 is SYGVKD. The DNA for the CDR3 is TGTGCCAGCGCGGACACGATGAACACTGAAGCTTTCTTT. This sequence encodes CASADTMNTEAFF.

The chain links TRBV29-1 to TRBJ2-7, with a possible D match to TRBD1 (6 bases). The CDR3 sequence is 12 residues long. V lost 4 bases to trimming and J lost 4 bases, with 11 bases between them. CDR1 and CDR2 (germline): SQVTM, ANQGSEA. CDR3: CSVVGRGYEQYF. The CDR3 DNA reads as TGCAGCGTTGTTGGCAGGGGTTACGAGCAGTACTTC.

This chain links TRBV28 with TRBJ1-2; 10 bases map to TRBD1. This CDR3 is built from 16 residues. The J segment lost 4 bases and the V segment lost 2 bases, leaving 7 bases of the junction unmatched. CDR1 is MDHEN, CDR2 SYDVKM, per germline. The CDR3 loop is CASSLGGQGIGYGYTF. CDR3 DNA sequence: TGTGCCAGCAGTTTAGGGGGACAGGGGATTGGCTATGGCTACACCTTC.

V is TRBV2 and J is TRBJ2-1; 12 bases are a match to TRBD2. CDR1 is SNHLY and CDR2 is FYNNEI in the germline V gene. V gave up 3 bases and J gave up 0 bases; unmatched junction bases: 6. The CDR3 length is 18 residues. The CDR3 DNA reads TGTGCCAGCAGTGACCCTAGCGGGGGGGAGCTCTCCTACAATGAGCAGTTCTTC. It codes for CASSDPSGGELSYNEQFF. The full variable domain, with the rest looked up from reference TRBV2 and TRBJ2-1, is EPEVTQTPSHQVTQMGQEVILRCVPISNHLYFYWYRQILGQKVEFLVSFYNNEISEKSEIFDDQFSVERPDGSNFTLKIRSTKLEDSAMYFCASSDPSGGELSYNEQFFGPGTRLTVL.